This record concerns one T cell receptor beta chain sequence. This sample is part of a study of blood T cell repertoires in COVID-19. Study summary: The origin of the acute and convalescent COVID-19 samples was the United States, Italy and Spain. PBMCs, B-cell-depleted T cells, or T cells were the source of the cDNA or gDNA that made up the material.

As handled by the study authors: Amplified reference gene primers provided the basis for estimating nucleated cell counts. The data were produced by immunoSEQ multiplex PCR, yet TCRdb's version contains in-frame clones alone and is incomplete. The V and J calls and clone size come from that table; D and trimming were worked out from the DNA. The repertoire includes more than 110,000 clones, about 83% of them detected once, and more than 4% sits in the top ten. This CDR3 comprises 16 residues. V dropped 5 bases and J dropped 0; count of bases not matched to a gene: 6. CDR1 and CDR2 (germline): LNHDA, SQIVND (reference sequence).

The clonotype was recovered from a woman in her 40s with acute or convalescent COVID-19. The chain joins TRBV19 to TRBJ2-1, with TRBD2 matching 8 bases. Sequencing was carried out using peripheral blood. CDR3 sequence reads: CASSQAGVGSYNEQFF. The CDR3 DNA sequence: TGTGCCAGTAGTCAAGCGGGAGTGGGCTCCTACAATGAGCAGTTCTTC.